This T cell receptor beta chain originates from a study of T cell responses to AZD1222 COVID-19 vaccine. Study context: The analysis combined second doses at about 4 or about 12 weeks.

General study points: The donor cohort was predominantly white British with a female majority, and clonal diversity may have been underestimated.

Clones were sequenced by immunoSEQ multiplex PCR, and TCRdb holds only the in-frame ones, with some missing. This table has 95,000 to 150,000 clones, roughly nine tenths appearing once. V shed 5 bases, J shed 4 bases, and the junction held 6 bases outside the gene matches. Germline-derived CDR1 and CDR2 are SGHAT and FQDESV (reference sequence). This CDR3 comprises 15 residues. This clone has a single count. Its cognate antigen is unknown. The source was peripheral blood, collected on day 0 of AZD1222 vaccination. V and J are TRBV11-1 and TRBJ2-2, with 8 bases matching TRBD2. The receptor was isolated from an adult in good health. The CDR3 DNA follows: TGTGCCAGCAGCGGACAGCGGGAGACCACCGGGGAGCTGTTTTTT. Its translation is CASSGQRETTGELFF.